This TCR beta chain was sequenced for a study of blood T cell repertoires in COVID-19. The CDR3 runs to 13 residues. V was trimmed by 5 bases and J by 3 bases, leaving 10 bases between them. CDR1 is SGHVS and CDR2 is FQNEAQ in the germline V gene. Profiling relied on immunoSEQ multiplex PCR, and the TCRdb table lists in-frame clones only, not all of them. The sample records about 380,000 clones, 85% being singletons. The V and J genes are TRBV7-8 and TRBJ1-2; a weak D match, TRBD1 (5 bases). Sequencing was carried out using peripheral blood. This clonotype was sampled from a woman younger than 30 with acute or convalescent COVID-19. CDR3 in amino acids: CASSTRTYYGYTF. For the CDR3, the DNA is TGTGCCAGCAGCACGCGGACATACTATGGCTACACCTTC.